The present TCR beta chain was sequenced within a study of T cell responses to AZD1222 COVID-19 vaccine. Study-level findings and limits: The donor cohort was predominantly white British with a female majority, and clonal diversity may have been underestimated.

The CDR3 loop spans 16 amino acids. CDR1 MGHRA and CDR2 YSYEKL come from the germline V gene. V was shortened by 4 bases and J by 2 bases, with 18 bases between the two germline ends. Here immunoSEQ multiplex PCR was the method, and the copy in TCRdb shows in-frame clones only, minus some. The sample gives under 150,000 clones, approximately 88% of which show up once; approximately 19% is in the top ten. On this clone: Its target is unknown.

The receptor was isolated from an adult in good health. The V gene is TRBV4-1, the J gene TRBJ2-7; D tentatively reads TRBD1 or TRBD2 (5 bases each). Sequencing used peripheral blood, obtained on day 0 of MenACWY control vaccination. The CDR3 DNA reads TGCGCCAGCAGCCCCGACGCCGGGGCCGGGGCCTACGAGCAGTACTTC. Protein: CASSPDAGAGAYEQYF.